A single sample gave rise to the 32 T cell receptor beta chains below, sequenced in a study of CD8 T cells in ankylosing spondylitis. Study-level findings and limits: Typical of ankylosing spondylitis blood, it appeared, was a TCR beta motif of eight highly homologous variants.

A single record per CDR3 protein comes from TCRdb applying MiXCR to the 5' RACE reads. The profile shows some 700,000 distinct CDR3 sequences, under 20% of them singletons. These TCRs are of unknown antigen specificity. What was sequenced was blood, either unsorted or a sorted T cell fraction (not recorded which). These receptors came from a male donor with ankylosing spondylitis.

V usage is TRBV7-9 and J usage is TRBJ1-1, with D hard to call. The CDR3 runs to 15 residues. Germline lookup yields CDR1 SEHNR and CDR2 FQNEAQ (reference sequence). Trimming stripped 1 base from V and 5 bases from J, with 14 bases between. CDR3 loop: CASSLGWEAVTEAFF. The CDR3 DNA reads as TGTGCCAGCAGCTTAGGTTGGGAGGCGGTGACTGAAGCTTTCTTT.

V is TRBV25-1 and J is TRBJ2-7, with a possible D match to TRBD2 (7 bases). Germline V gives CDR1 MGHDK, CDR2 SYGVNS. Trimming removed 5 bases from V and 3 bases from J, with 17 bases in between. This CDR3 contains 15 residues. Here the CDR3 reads CASSPGEGGHYEQYF. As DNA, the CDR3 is TGTGCCAGCAGTCCAGGGGAGGGGGGTCACTACGAGCAGTACTTC.

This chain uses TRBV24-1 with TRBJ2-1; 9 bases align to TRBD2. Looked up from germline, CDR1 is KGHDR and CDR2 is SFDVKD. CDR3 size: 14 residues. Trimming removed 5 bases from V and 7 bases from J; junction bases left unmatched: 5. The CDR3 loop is CATSGLAGRNEQFF. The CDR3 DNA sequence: TGTGCCACCAGTGGCCTAGCGGGAAGAAATGAGCAGTTCTTC.

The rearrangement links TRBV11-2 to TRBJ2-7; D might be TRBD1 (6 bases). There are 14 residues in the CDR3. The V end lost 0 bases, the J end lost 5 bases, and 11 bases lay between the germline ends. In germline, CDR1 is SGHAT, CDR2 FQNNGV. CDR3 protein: CASSLDTGPNEQYF. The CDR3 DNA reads TGTGCCAGCAGCTTAGATACAGGGCCAAACGAGCAGTACTTC.

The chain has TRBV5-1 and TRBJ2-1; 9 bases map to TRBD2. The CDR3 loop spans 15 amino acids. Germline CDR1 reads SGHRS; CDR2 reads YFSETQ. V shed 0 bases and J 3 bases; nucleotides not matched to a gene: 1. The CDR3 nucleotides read TGCGCCAGCAGCTTGGAGCGGGGGGACTACAATGAGCAGTTCTTC. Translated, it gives CASSLERGDYNEQFF. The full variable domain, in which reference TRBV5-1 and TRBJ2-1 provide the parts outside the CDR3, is KAGVTQTPRYLIKTRGQQVTLSCSPISGHRSVSWYQQTPGQGLQFLFEYFSETQRNKGNFPGRFSGRQFSNSRSEMNVSTLELGDSALYLCASSLERGDYNEQFFGPGTRLTVL.

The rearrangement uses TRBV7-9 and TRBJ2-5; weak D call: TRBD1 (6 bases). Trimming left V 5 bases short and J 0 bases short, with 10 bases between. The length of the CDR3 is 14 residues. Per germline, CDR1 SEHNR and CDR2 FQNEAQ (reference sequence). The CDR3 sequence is CASSVYRDQETQYF. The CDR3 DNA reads TGTGCCAGCAGCGTTTACAGGGACCAAGAGACCCAGTACTTC.

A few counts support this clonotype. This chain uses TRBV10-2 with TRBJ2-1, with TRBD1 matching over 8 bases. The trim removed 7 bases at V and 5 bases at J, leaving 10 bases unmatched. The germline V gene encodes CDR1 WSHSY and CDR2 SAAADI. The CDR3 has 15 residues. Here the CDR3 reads CASTGPLTGDNEQFF. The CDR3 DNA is TGCGCCAGCACCGGCCCCTTGACAGGGGACAATGAGCAGTTCTTC.

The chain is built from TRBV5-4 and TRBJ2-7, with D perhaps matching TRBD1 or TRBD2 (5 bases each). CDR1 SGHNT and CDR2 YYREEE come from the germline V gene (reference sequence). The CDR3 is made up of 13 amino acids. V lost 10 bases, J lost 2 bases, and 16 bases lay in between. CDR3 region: CAGLTMGAYEQYF. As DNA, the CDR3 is TGTGCCGGACTTACGATGGGGGCCTACGAGCAGTACTTC.

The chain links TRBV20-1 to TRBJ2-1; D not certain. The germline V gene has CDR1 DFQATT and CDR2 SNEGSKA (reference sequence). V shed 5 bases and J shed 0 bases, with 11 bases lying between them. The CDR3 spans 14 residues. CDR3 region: CSAPRRSSYNEQFF. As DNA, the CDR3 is TGCAGTGCTCCAAGACGAAGCTCCTACAATGAGCAGTTCTTC.

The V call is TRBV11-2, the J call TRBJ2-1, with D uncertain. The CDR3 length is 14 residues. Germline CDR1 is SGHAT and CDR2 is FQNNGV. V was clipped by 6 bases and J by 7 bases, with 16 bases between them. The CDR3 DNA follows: TGTGCCAGCAGACCGTGGGCGGAAACTAATGAGCAGTTCTTC. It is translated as CASRPWAETNEQFF. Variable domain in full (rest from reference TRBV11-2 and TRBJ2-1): EAGVAQSPRYKIIEKRQSVAFWCNPISGHATLYWYQQILGQGPKLLIQFQNNGVVDDSQLPKDRFSAERLKGVDSTLKIQPAKLEDSAVYLCASRPWAETNEQFFGPGTRLTVL.

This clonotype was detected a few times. In DNA, the CDR3 is TGTGCCAGCAGCTTGCCGGGACAGGGCCTTCCTAACTATGGCTACACCTTC. As protein: CASSLPGQGLPNYGYTF. The chain is built from TRBV7-2 and TRBJ1-2; 9 positions match TRBD1. V gave up 3 bases and J gave up 0 bases; unmatched junction bases: 8. The CDR3 length is 17 residues. Germline-derived CDR1 and CDR2 are SGHTA and FQGNSA.

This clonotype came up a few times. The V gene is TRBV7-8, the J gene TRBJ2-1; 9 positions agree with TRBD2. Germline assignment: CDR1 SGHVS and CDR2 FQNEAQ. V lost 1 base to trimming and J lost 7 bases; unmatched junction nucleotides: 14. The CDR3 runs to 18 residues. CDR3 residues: CASSLDPGGAGGKNEQFF. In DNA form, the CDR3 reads TGTGCCAGCAGCTTAGACCCCGGGGGAGCGGGGGGTAAGAATGAGCAGTTCTTC.

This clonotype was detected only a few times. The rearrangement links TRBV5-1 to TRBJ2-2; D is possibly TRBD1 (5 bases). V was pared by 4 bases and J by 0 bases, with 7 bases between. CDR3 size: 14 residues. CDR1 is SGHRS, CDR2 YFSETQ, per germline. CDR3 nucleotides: TGCGCCAGCAGCGGGGCTTCGAACACCGGGGAGCTGTTTTTT. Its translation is CASSGASNTGELFF.

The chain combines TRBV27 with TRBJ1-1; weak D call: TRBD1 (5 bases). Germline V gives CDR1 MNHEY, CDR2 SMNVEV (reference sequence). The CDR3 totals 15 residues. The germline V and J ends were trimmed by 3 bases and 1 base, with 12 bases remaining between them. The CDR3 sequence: CASSFGPGPNTEAFF. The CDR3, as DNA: TGTGCCAGCAGTTTTGGGCCGGGGCCGAACACTGAAGCTTTCTTT.

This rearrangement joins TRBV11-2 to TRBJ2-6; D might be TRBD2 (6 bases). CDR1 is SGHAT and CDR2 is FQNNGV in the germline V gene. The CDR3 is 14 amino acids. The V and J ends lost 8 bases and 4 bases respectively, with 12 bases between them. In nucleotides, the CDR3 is TGTGCCAGCCAATTTGGGGGGGGGGCCAACGTCCTGACTTTC. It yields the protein CASQFGGGANVLTF.

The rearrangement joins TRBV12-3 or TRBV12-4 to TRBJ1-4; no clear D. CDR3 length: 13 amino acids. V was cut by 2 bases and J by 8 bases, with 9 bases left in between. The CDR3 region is CASSLTGREKLFF. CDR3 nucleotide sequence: TGTGCCAGCAGTTTAACCGGGCGAGAAAAACTGTTTTTT.

Written as DNA, the CDR3 is TGTGCCAGCAGCCCCTCCCCGCCCGGCACAGATACGCAGTATTTT. The encoded protein is CASSPSPPGTDTQYF. This rearrangement joins TRBV12-3 or TRBV12-4 to TRBJ2-3; D remains ambiguous. The CDR3 runs to 15 residues. V lost 6 bases, J lost 1 base, and 14 bases lay in between.

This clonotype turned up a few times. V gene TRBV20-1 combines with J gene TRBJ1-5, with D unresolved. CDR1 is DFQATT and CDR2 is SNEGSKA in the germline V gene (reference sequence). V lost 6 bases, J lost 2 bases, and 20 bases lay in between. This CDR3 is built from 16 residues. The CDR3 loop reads CSAPSWELGGNQPQHF. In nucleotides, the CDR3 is TGCAGTGCCCCATCCTGGGAGCTGGGTGGCAATCAGCCCCAGCATTTT.

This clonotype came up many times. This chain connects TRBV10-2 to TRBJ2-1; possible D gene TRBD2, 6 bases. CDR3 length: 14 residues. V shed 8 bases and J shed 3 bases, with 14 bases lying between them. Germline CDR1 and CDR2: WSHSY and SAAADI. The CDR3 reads CASGGTQVYNEQFF. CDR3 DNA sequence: TGCGCCAGCGGGGGGACTCAAGTCTACAATGAGCAGTTCTTC.

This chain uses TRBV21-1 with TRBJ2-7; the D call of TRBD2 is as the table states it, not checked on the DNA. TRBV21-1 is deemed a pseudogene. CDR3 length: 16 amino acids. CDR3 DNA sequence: TGTGCCAGCAGCAAGCATCACGGGCGGGAGGCACACGAGCAGTACTTC. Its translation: CASSKHHGREAHEQYF.

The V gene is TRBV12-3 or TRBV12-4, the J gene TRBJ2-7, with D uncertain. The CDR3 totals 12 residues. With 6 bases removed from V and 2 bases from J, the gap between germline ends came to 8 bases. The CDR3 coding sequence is TGTGCCAGCAGGCTGAGCGCCTACGAGCAGTACTTC. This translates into CASRLSAYEQYF.

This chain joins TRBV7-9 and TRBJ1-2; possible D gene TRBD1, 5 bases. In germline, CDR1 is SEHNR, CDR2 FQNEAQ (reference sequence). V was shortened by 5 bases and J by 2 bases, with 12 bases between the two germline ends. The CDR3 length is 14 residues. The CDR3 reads CASSPKGLNYGYTF. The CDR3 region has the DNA TGTGCCAGCAGCCCAAAGGGACTCAACTATGGCTACACCTTC. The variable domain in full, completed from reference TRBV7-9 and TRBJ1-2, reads DTGVSQNPRHKITKRGQNVTFRCDPISEHNRLYWYRQTLGQGPEFLTYFQNEAQLEKSRLLSDRFSAERPKGSFSTLEIQRTEQGDSAMYLCASSPKGLNYGYTFGSGTRLTVV.

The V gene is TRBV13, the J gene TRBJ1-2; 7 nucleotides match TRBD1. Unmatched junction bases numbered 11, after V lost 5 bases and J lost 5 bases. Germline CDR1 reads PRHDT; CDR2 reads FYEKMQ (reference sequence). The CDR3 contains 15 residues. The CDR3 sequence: CASSRPPTGYYGYTF. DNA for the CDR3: TGTGCCAGCAGCCGACCCCCGACAGGGTATTATGGCTACACCTTC. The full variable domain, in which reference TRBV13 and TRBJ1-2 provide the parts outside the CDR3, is AAGVIQSPRHLIKEKRETATLKCYPIPRHDTVYWYQQGPGQDPQFLISFYEKMQSDKGSIPDRFSAQQFSDYHSELNMSSLELGDSALYFCASSRPPTGYYGYTFGSGTRLTVV.

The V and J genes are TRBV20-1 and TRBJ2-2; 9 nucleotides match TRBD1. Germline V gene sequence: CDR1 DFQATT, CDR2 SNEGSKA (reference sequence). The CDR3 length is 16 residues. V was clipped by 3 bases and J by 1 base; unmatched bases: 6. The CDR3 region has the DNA TGCAGTGCTAGTGGTTCGGGACAGGGGAACACCGGGGAGCTGTTTTTT. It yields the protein CSASGSGQGNTGELFF.

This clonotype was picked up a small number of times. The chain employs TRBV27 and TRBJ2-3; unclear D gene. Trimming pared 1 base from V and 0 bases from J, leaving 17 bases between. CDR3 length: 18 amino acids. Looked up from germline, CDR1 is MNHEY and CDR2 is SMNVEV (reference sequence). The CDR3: CASSLYYGQSPSTDTQYF. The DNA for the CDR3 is TGTGCCAGCAGTTTATACTACGGGCAGAGCCCTAGCACAGATACGCAGTATTTT.

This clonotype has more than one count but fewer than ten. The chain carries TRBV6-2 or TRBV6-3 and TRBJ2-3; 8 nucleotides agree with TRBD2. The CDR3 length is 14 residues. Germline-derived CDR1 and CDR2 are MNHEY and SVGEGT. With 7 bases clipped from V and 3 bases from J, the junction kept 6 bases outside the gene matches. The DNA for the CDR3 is TGTGCCAGCAACCCGGGGGGGAGTACAGATACGCAGTATTTT. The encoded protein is CASNPGGSTDTQYF.

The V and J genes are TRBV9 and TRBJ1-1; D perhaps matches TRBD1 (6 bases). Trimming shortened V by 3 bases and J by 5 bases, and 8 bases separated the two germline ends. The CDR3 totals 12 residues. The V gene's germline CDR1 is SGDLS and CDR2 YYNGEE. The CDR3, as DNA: TGTGCCAGCAGCGCTGGACAGACTGAAGCTTTCTTT. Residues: CASSAGQTEAFF.

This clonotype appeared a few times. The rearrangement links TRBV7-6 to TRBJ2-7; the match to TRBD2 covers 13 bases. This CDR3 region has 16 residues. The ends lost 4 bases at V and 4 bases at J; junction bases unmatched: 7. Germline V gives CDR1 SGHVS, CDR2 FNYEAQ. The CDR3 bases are TGTGCCAGCAGCTGGCGGACTAGCGGGAGCTTATACGAGCAGTACTTC. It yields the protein CASSWRTSGSLYEQYF.

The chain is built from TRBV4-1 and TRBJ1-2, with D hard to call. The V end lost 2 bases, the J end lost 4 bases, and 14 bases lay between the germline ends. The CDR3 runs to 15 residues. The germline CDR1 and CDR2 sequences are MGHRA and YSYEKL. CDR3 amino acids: CASSQLPRQVYGYTF. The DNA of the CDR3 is TGCGCCAGCAGCCAACTCCCTCGACAAGTCTATGGCTACACCTTC.

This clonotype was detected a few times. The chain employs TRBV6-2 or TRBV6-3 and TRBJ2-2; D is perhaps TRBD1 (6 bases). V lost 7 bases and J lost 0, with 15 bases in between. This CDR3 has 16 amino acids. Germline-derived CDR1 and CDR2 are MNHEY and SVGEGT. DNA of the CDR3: TGTGCCAGCATTCCCGACAGGAGCTCGAACACCGGGGAGCTGTTTTTT. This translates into CASIPDRSSNTGELFF.

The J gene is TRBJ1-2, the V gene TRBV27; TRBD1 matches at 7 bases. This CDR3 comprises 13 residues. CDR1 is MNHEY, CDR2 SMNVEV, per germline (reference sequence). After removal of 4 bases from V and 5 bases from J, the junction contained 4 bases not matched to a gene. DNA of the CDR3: TGTGCCAGCAGTTCCGGACAGGAATATGGCTACACCTTC. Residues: CASSSGQEYGYTF.

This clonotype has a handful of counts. CDR3 nucleotides: TGTGCCAGCAGCCAAGATTCCGGGCCCTACAATGAGCAGTTCTTC. This codes for CASSQDSGPYNEQFF. V and J are TRBV3-1 and TRBJ2-1, with unresolved D. The germline V gene has CDR1 LGHDT and CDR2 YNNKEL (reference sequence). V was pared by 0 bases and J by 2 bases, with 8 bases between. The CDR3 covers 15 residues.